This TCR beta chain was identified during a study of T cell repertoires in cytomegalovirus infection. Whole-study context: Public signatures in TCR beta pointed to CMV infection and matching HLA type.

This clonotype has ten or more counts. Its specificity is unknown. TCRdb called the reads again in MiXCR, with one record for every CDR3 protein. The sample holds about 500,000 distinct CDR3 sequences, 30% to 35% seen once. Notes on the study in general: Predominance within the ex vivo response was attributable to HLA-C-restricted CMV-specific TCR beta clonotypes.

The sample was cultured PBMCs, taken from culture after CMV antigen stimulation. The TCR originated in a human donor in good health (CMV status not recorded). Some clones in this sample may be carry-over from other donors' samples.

CDR3 amino acids: CASSLVIPINEQFF. The DNA for the CDR3 is TGTGCCAGCAGCTTAGTGATCCCTATCAATGAGCAGTTCTTC. V gene TRBV7-8 combines with J gene TRBJ2-1; D uncertain. The CDR3 is made up of 14 amino acids. Germline V gene data show CDR1 as SGHVS and CDR2 as FQNEAQ. V lost 1 base and J 6 bases, leaving 10 bases between the germline ends.